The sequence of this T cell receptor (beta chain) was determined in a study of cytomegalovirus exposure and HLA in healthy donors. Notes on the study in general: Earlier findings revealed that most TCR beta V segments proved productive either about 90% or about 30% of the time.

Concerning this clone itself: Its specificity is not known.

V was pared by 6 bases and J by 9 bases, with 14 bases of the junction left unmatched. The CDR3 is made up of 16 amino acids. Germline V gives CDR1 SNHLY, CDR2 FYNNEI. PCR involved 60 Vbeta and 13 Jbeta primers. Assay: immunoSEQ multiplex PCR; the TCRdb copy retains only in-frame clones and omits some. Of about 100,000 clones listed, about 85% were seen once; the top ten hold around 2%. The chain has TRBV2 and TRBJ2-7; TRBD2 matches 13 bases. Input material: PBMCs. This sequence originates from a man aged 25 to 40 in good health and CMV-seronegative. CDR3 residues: CASRNLLAGGPMPQYF. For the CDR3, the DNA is TGTGCCAGCAGGAACCTACTAGCGGGAGGGCCTATGCCGCAGTACTTC. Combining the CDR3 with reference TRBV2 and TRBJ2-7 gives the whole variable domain EPEVTQTPSHQVTQMGQEVILRCVPISNHLYFYWYRQILGQKVEFLVSFYNNEISEKSEIFDDQFSVERPDGSNFTLKIRSTKLEDSAMYFCASRNLLAGGPMPQYFGPGTRLTVT.